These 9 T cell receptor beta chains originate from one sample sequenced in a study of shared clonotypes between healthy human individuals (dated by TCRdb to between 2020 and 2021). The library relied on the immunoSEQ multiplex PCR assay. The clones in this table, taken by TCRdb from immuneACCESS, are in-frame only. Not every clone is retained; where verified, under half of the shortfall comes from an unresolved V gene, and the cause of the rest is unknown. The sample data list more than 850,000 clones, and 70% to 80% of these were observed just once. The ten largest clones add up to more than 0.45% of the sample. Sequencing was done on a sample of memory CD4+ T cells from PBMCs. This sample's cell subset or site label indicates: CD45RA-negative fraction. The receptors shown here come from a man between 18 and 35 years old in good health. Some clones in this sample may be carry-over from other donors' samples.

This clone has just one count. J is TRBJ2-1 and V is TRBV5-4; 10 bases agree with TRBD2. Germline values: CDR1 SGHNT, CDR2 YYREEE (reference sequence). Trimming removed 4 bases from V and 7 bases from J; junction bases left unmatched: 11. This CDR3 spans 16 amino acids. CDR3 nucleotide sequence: TGTGCCAGCAGCGCTTATCTAGCGGGGGAGGGGAATGAGCAGTTCTTC. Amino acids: CASSAYLAGEGNEQFF.

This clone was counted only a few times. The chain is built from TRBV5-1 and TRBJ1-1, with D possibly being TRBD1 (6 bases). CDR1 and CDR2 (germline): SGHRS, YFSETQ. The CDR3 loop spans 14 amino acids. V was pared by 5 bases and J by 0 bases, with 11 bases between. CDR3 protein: CASRTGHMNTEAFF. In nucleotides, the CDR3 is TGCGCCAGCAGAACGGGACACATGAACACTGAAGCTTTCTTT.

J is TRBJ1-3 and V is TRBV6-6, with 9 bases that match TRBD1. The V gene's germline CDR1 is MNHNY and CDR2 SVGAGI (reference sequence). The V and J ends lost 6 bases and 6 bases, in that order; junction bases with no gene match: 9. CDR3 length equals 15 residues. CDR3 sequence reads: CASSPTGTGLNTIYF. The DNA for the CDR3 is TGTGCCAGCAGCCCGACCGGGACAGGGCTAAACACCATATATTTT.

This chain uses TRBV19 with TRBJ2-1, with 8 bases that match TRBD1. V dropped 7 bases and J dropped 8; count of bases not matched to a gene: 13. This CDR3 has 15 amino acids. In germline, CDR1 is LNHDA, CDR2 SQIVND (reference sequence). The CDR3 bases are TGTGCCAGTAAATTTATACGGACAGGGTCGGATGAGCAGTTCTTC. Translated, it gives CASKFIRTGSDEQFF.

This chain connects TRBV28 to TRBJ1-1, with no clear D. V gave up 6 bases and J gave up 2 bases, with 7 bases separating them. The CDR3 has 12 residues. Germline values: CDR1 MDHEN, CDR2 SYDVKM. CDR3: CASRAENTEAFF. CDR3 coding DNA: TGTGCCAGCAGGGCCGAAAACACTGAAGCTTTCTTT.

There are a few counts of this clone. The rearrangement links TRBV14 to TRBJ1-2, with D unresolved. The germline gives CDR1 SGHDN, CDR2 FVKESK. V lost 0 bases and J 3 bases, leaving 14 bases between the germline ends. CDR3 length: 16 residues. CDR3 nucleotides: TGTGCCAGCAGCCAAGATCTCCAACAGTCTCACTATGGCTACACCTTC. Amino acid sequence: CASSQDLQQSHYGYTF.

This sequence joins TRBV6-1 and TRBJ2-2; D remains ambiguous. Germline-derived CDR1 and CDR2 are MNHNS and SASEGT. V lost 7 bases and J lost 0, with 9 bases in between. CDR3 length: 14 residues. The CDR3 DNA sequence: TGTGCCAGCATCGCCTTCACGAACACCGGGGAGCTGTTTTTT. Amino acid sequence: CASIAFTNTGELFF.

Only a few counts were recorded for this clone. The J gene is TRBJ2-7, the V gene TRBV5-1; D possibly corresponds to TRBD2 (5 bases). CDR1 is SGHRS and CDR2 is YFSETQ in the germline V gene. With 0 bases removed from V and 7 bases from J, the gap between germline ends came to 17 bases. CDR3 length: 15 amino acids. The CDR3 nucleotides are TGCGCCAGCAGCTTGGGGGCTGGAGGTATAGAAGAGCAGTACTTC. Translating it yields CASSLGAGGIEEQYF. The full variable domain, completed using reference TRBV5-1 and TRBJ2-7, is KAGVTQTPRYLIKTRGQQVTLSCSPISGHRSVSWYQQTPGQGLQFLFEYFSETQRNKGNFPGRFSGRQFSNSRSEMNVSTLELGDSALYLCASSLGAGGIEEQYFGPGTRLTVT.

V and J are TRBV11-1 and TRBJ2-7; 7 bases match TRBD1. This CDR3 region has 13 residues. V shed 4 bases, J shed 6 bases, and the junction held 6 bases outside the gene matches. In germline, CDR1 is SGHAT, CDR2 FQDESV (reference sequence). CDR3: CASSYHRGSEQYF. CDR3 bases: TGTGCCAGCAGCTATCACAGGGGTAGCGAGCAGTACTTC.